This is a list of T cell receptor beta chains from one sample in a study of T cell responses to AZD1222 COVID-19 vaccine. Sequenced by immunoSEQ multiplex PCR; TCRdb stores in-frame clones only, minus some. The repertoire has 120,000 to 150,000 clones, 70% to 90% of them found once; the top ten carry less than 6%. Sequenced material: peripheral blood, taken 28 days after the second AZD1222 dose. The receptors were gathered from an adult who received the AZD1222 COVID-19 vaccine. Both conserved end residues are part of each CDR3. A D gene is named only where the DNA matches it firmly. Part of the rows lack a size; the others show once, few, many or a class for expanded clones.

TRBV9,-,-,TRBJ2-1,TGTGCCAGCAGTCTCGGGGGGCTCAGCGAGCAGTTCTTC,CASSLGGLSEQFF
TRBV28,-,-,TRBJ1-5,TGTGCCAGCAGCCAAACGGGGGGGCAGCCCCAGCATTTT,CASSQTGGQPQHF
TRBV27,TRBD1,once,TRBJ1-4,TGTGCCAGCAGTCTCCAGACAGGGGGCGCGGGAGAAAAACTGTTTTTT,CASSLQTGGAGEKLFF
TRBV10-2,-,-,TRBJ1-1,TGCGCCAGCAGTCGTTCCCCTGAAGCTTTCTTT,CASSRSPEAFF
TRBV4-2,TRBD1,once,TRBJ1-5,TGTGCCAGCAGCAGAGACAGGGATCAGCCCCAGCATTTT,CASSRDRDQPQHF
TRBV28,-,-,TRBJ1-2,TGTGCCAGCAGTCCACCCTGGGGGGAGGGGGTAGATGGCTACACCTTC,CASSPPWGEGVDGYTF
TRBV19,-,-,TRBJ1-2,TGTGCCAGTAGTATCCGGACCGACTATGGCTACACCTTC,CASSIRTDYGYTF
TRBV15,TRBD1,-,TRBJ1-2,TGTGCCACCAGCAGGGACCGGGCTCCAGGGGGTGGCTACACCTTC,CATSRDRAPGGGYTF
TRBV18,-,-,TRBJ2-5,TGTGCCAGCTCACCTGACAGGCAAGAGACCCAGTACTTC,CASSPDRQETQYF
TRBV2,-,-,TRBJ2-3,TGTGCCAGCAGTGGGCAGGGGGGAACAGATACGCAGTATTTT,CASSGQGGTDTQYF
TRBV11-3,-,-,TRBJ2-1,TGTGCCAGCAGCTTAGGATTGCCGAATGAGCAGTTCTTC,CASSLGLPNEQFF
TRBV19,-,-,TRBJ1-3,TGTGCCAGTAGTAACGGGGAGGTAAACACCATATATTTT,CASSNGEVNTIYF